Following are 7 T cell receptor beta chains from one sample sequenced in a study of post-analysis software for immune sequencing data. Findings and limits, study-wide: About 5 TRBV segments appeared more often in patients than in controls, and TRBV5-6, TRBV5-1 and TRBV20-1 were among these.

Unique molecular identifiers featured in each of the TCR beta cDNA libraries. Using its own MiXCR run on the PCR reads, TCRdb lists one record per CDR3 protein. The top ten hold 9.5% to 13% of the sample, which has about 500,000 distinct CDR3 sequences, over 35% seen once. No antigen has been identified for these receptors. Material: blood. The source is a girl aged 5 to 17 with multiple sclerosis.

This clonotype has ten or more counts. The chain couples TRBV4-2 to TRBJ2-7; D remains ambiguous. The V end lost 3 bases, the J end lost 5 bases, and 5 bases lay between the germline ends. CDR3 length: 11 amino acids. CDR1 is LGHNA and CDR2 is YNFKEQ in the germline V gene. The CDR3 is CASSQGNEQYF. The CDR3 DNA reads as TGTGCCAGCAGCCAGGGAAACGAGCAGTACTTC.

This clonotype turned up a few times. The CDR3 bases are TGCAGCGTTCTAGGCAATGAGCAGTACTTC. Translation gives CSVLGNEQYF. This chain uses TRBV29-1 with TRBJ2-1, with D unclear. The end of the DNA fits TRBJ2-7 better, so the J call may be wrong. Germline lookup yields CDR1 SQVTM and CDR2 ANQGSEA. CDR3 length equals 10 residues.

V is TRBV20-1 and J is TRBJ2-1, with a weak D call TRBD2 (6 bases). CDR1 is DFQATT and CDR2 is SNEGSKA in the germline V gene (reference sequence). This CDR3 is built from 12 residues. V lost 6 bases, J lost 12 bases, and 18 bases lay in between. The CDR3 DNA reads as TGCAGTGCCCCCCTACTAGCCTATGTGCAGTTCTTC. It specifies CSAPLLAYVQFF.

The rearrangement uses TRBV14 and TRBJ1-4; 7 nucleotides line up with TRBD1. The CDR3 is 17 amino acids. CDR1 is SGHDN, CDR2 FVKESK, per germline. V was pared by 0 bases and J by 4 bases, with 8 bases of the junction left unmatched. DNA for the CDR3: TGTGCCAGCAGCCAAGATTCCCAGGGGGGAAGTAATGAAAAACTGTTTTTT. Translated, it gives CASSQDSQGGSNEKLFF.

The V call is TRBV7-8, the J call TRBJ1-2; 7 nucleotides line up with TRBD1. The CDR3 has 18 residues. Per germline, CDR1 SGHVS and CDR2 FQNEAQ. V shed 2 bases, J shed 4 bases, and the junction held 16 bases outside the gene matches. The CDR3 sequence: CASSLTRDPGQFPYGYTF. The CDR3 DNA follows: TGTGCCAGCAGCTTAACCCGCGACCCGGGACAGTTCCCCTATGGCTACACCTTC.

In its sample, this clonotype was seen a few times. V gene TRBV5-1 combines with J gene TRBJ2-5; TRBD1 agrees at 12 bases. The germline V gene encodes CDR1 SGHRS and CDR2 YFSETQ. V was pared by 4 bases and J by 11 bases, with 12 bases of the junction left unmatched. The CDR3 extends over 15 amino acids. The DNA of the CDR3 is TGCGCCAGCAGCCCCGGGACAGGGGGCATCAATGAGCAGTACTTC. Amino acids: CASSPGTGGINEQYF.

V and J are TRBV4-1 and TRBJ1-1, with TRBD1 identical over 10 bases. V gave up 3 bases and J gave up 6 bases; unmatched junction bases: 7. CDR3 length equals 15 residues. Germline V gene lookup returns CDR1 MGHRA and CDR2 YSYEKL. The CDR3 loop reads CASSQRGTGVAEAFF. The CDR3 DNA sequence: TGCGCCAGCAGCCAGAGGGGGACAGGGGTTGCTGAAGCTTTCTTT.